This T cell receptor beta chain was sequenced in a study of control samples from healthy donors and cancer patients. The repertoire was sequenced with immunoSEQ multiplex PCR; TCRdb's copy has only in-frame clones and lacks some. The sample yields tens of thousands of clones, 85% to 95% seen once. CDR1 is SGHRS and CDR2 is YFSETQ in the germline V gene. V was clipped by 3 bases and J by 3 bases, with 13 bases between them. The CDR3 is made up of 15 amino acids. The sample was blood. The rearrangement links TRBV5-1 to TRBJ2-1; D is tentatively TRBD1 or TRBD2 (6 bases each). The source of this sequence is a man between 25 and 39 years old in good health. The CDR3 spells CASSSQGGIYNEQFF. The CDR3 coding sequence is TGCGCCAGCAGCTCACAGGGAGGCATCTACAATGAGCAGTTCTTC.